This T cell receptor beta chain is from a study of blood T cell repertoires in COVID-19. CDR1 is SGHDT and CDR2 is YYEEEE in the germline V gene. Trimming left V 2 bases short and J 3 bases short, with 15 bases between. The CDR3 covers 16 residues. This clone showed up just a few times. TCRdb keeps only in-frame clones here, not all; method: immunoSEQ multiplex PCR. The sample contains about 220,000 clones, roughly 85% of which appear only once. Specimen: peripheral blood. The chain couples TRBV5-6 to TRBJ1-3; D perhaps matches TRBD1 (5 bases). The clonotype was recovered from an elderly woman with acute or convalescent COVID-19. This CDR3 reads CASSFLEGLDGNTIYF. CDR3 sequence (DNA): TGTGCCAGCAGCTTTCTGGAGGGGCTCGATGGAAACACCATATATTTT.